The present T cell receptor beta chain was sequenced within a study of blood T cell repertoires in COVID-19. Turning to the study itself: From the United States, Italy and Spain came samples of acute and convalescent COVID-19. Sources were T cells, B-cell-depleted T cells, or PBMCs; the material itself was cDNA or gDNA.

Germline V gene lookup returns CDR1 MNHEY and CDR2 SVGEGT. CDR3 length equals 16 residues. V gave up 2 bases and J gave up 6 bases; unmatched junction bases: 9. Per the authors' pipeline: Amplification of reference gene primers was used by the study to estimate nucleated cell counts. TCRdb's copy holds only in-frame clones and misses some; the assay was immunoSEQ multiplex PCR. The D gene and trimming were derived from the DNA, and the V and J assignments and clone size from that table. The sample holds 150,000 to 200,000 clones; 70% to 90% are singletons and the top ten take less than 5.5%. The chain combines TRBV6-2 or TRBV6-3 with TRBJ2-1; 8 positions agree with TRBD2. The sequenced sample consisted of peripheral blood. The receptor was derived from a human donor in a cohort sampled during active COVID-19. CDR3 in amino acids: CASSYDLEREFNEQFF. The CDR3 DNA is TGTGCCAGCAGTTACGATCTGGAGCGGGAGTTCAATGAGCAGTTCTTC.